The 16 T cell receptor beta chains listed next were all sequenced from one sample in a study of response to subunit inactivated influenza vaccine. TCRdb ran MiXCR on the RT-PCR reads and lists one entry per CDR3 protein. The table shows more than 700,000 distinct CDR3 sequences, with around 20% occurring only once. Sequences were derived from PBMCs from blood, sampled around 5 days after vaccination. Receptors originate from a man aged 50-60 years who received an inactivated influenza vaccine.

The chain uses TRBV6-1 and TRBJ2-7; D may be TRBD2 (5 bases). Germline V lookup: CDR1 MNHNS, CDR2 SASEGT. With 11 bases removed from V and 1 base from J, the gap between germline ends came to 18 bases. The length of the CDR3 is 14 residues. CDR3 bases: TGTGCCGCGGCGGCGGGTCAAACTTCCTACGAGCAGTACTTC. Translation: CAAAAGQTSYEQYF.

The CDR3 nucleotides are TGTGCCAGCTTAAATGGACAGAGCACTGAAGCTTTCTTT. This translates into CASLNGQSTEAFF. The gene calls are TRBV7-9 and TRBJ1-1, with D perhaps matching TRBD1 (6 bases). CDR1 SEHNR and CDR2 FQNEAQ come from the germline V gene (reference sequence). V was cut by 8 bases and J by 4 bases, with 14 bases left in between. CDR3 size: 13 residues.

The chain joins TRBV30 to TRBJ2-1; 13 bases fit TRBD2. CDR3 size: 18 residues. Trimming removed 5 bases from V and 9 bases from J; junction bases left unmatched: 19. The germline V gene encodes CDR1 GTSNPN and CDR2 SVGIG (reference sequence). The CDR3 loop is CAWGTEWTSGRSVAEQFF. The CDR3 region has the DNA TGTGCCTGGGGGACGGAGTGGACTAGCGGGAGATCAGTGGCTGAGCAGTTCTTC.

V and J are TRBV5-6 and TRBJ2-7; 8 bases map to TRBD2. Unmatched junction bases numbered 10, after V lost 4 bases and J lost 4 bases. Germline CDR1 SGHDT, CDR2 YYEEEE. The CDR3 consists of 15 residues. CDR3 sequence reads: CASSALGGGPYEQYF. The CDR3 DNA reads TGTGCCAGCAGCGCCCTCGGGGGGGGCCCTTACGAGCAGTACTTC.

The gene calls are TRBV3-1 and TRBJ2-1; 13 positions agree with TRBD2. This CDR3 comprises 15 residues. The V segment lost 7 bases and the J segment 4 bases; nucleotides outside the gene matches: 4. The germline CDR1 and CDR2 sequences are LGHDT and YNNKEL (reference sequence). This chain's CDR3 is CASTTLAGGYNEQFF. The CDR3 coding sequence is TGTGCCAGCACCACACTAGCGGGGGGGTACAATGAGCAGTTCTTC.

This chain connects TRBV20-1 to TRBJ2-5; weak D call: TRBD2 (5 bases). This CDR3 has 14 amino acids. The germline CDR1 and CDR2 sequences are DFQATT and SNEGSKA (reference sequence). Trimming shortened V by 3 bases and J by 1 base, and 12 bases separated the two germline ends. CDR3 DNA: TGCAGTGCTAGGTATCCGGGAATCCAAGAGACCCAGTACTTC. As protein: CSARYPGIQETQYF.

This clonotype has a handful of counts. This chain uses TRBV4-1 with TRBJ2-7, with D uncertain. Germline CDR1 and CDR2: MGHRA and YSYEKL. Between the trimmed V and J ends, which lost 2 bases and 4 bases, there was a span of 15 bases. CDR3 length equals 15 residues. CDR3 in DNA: TGCGCCAGCAGCCAATTCATCAATACTAAATACGAGCAGTACTTC. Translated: CASSQFINTKYEQYF.

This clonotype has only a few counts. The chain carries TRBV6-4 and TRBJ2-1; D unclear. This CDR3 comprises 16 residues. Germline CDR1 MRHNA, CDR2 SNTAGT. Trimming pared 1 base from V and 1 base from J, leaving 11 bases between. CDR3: CASSDFGGSSYNEQFF. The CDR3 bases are TGTGCCAGCAGTGACTTCGGCGGCTCTTCCTACAATGAGCAGTTCTTC.

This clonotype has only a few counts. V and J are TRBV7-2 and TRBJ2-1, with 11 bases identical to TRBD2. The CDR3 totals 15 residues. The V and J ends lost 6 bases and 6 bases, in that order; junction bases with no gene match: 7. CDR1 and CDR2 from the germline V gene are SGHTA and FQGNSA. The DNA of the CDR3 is TGTGCCAGCAGTGCTAGCGGGAGGCCGGGCAATGAGCAGTTCTTC. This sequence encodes CASSASGRPGNEQFF.

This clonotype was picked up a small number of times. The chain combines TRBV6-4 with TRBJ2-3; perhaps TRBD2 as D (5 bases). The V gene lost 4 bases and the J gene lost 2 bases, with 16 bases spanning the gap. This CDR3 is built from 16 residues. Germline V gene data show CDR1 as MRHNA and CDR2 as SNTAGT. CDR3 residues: CASSAQPGILTDTQYF. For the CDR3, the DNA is TGTGCCAGCAGTGCTCAACCCGGGATTCTCACAGATACGCAGTATTTT.

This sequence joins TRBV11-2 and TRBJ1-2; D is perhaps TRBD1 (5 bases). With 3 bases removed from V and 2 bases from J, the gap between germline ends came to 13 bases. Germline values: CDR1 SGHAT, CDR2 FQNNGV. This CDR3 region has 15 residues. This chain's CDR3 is CASSLSFRGNYGYTF. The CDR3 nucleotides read TGTGCCAGCAGCTTGTCGTTTCGGGGGAACTATGGCTACACCTTC.

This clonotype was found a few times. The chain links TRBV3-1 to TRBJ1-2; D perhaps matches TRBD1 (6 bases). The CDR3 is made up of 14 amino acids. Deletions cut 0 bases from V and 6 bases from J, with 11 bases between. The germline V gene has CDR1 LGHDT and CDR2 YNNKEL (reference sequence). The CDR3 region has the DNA TGTGCCAGCAGCCAAGATACCGGGGGGCATGGCTACACCTTC. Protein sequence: CASSQDTGGHGYTF. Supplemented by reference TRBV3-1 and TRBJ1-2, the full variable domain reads DTAVSQTPKYLVTQMGNDKSIKCEQNLGHDTMYWYKQDSKKFLKIMFSYNNKELIINETVPNRFSPKSPDKAHLNLHINSLELGDSAVYFCASSQDTGGHGYTFGSGTRLTVV.

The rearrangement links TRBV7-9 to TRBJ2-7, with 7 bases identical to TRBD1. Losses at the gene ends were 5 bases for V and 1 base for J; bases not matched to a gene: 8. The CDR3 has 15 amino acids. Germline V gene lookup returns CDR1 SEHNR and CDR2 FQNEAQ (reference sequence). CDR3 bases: TGTGCCAGCAGCCTTCCGGGACAGCCTTCCTACGAGCAGTACTTC. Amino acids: CASSLPGQPSYEQYF.

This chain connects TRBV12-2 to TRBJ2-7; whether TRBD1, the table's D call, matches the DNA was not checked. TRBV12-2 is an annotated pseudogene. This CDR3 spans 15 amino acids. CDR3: CASRLASGDRYEQYF. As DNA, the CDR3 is TGTGCAAGTCGCTTAGCGTCAGGGGATCGGTACGAGCAGTACTTC.

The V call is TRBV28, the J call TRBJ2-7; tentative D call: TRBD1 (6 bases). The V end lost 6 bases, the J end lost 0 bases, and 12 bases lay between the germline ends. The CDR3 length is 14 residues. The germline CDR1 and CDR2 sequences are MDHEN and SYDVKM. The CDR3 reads CASRKQGHSYEQYF. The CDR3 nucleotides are TGTGCCAGCAGGAAGCAGGGACACTCCTACGAGCAGTACTTC.

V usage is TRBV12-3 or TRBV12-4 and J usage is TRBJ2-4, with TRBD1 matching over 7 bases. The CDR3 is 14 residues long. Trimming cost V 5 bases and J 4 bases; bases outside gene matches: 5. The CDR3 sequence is CASSAGTVKNIQYF. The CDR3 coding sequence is TGTGCCAGCAGTGCCGGGACAGTAAAAAACATTCAGTACTTC.